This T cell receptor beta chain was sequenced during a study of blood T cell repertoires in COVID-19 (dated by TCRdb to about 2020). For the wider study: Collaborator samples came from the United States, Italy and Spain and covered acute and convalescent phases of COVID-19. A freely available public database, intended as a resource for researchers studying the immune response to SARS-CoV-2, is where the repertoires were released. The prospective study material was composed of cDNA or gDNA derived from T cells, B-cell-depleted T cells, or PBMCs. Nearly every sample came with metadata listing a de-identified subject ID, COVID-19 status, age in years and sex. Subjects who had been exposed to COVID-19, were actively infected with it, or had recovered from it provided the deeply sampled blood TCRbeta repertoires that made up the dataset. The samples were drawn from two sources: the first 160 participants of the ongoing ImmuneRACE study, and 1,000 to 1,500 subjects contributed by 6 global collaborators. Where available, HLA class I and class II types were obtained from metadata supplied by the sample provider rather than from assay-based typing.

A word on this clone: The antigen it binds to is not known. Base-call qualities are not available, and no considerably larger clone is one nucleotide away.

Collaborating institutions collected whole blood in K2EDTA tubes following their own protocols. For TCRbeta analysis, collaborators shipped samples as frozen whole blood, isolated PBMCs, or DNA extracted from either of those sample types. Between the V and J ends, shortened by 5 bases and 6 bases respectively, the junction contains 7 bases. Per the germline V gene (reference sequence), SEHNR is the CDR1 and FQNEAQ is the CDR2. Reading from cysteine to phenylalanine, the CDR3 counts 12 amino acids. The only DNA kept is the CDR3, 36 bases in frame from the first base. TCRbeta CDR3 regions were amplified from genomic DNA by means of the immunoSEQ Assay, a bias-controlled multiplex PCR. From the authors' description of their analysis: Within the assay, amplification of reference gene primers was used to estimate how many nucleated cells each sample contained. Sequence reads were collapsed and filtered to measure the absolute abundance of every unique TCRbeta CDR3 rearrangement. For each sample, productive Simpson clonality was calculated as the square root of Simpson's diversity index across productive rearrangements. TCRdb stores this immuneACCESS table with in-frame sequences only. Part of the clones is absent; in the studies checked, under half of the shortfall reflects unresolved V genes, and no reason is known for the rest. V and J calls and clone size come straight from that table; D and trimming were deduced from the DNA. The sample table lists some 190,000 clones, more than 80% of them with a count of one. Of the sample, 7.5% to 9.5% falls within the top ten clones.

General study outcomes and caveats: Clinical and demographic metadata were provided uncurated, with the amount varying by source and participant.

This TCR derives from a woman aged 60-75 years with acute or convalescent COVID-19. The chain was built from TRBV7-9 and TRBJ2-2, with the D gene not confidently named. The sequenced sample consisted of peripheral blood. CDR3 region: CASSPRSGELFF. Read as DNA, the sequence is TGTGCCAGCAGCCCTAGGTCCGGGGAGCTGTTTTTT.